Listed below are T cell receptor beta chains from one sample, sequenced in a study of cytomegalovirus exposure and HLA in healthy donors. Clones were sequenced by immunoSEQ multiplex PCR, and TCRdb holds only the in-frame ones, with some missing. The table lists roughly 130,000 clones, approximately 80% of them singletons. The sequencing input was PBMCs. The receptors derive from a male donor in good health and CMV-seropositive. The CDR3 runs from the conserved cysteine through the conserved F or W. Fields, in order: D gene, V gene, J gene, clone size, CDR3 protein, CDR3 DNA. The D gene is left open where the match is weak. Some rows mark clone size as missing; the rest say once, few, many or name a class of expanded clone.

D gene: TRBD2; V gene: TRBV28; J gene: TRBJ2-1; clone size: NA; CDR3 protein: CASSFLGLAGVVGYNEQFF; CDR3 DNA: TGTGCCAGCAGTTTCCTGGGACTAGCGGGAGTAGTTGGCTACAATGAGCAGTTCTTC
D gene: TRBD1; V gene: TRBV9; J gene: TRBJ1-2; clone size: NA; CDR3 protein: CASSVGDREYGYTF; CDR3 DNA: TGTGCCAGCAGCGTAGGGGACAGGGAATACGGCTACACCTTC
D gene: NA; V gene: TRBV9; J gene: TRBJ1-6; clone size: once; CDR3 protein: CASSVQGLLNSPLHF; CDR3 DNA: TGTGCCAGCAGCGTTCAGGGTCTTTTAAATTCACCCCTCCACTTT
D gene: TRBD2; V gene: TRBV4-1; J gene: TRBJ2-7; clone size: NA; CDR3 protein: CASSLTSPGLNEQYF; CDR3 DNA: TGCGCCAGCAGCCTGACTAGCCCTGGGCTGAACGAGCAGTACTTC
D gene: NA; V gene: TRBV7-8; J gene: TRBJ2-5; clone size: NA; CDR3 protein: CASSLYSTRTGRGETQYF; CDR3 DNA: TGTGCCAGCAGCTTATATAGTACTAGGACAGGCCGGGGGGAGACCCAGTACTTC
D gene: TRBD1; V gene: TRBV6-1; J gene: TRBJ1-1; clone size: NA; CDR3 protein: CASSDPSTGKSQGEAFF; CDR3 DNA: TGTGCCAGCAGTGACCCTTCGACAGGGAAGAGTCAAGGTGAAGCTTTCTTT
D gene: TRBD1; V gene: TRBV27; J gene: TRBJ1-5; clone size: NA; CDR3 protein: CASSRRTGTGARGPQHF; CDR3 DNA: TGTGCCAGCAGTAGAAGAACCGGGACAGGGGCCCGGGGGCCCCAGCATTTT
D gene: TRBD1; V gene: TRBV4-3; J gene: TRBJ2-6; clone size: NA; CDR3 protein: CASSPDPGQGSGANVLTF; CDR3 DNA: TGCGCCAGCAGCCCGGACCCGGGACAGGGTAGTGGGGCCAACGTCCTGACTTTC
D gene: NA; V gene: TRBV25-1; J gene: TRBJ1-1; clone size: NA; CDR3 protein: CASSEGGDPLNTEAFF; CDR3 DNA: TGTGCCAGCAGTGAAGGGGGGGACCCCTTGAACACTGAAGCTTTCTTT
D gene: NA; V gene: TRBV19; J gene: TRBJ1-5; clone size: NA; CDR3 protein: CASSITGTSNQPQHF; CDR3 DNA: TGTGCCAGTAGTATAACAGGGACGAGCAATCAGCCCCAGCATTTT
D gene: NA; V gene: TRBV7-9; J gene: TRBJ2-3; clone size: NA; CDR3 protein: CASSLVTSYTQYF; CDR3 DNA: TGTGCCAGCAGCTTAGTTACCAGTTATACGCAGTATTTT
D gene: NA; V gene: TRBV15; J gene: TRBJ1-5; clone size: NA; CDR3 protein: CATSRGHQPQHF; CDR3 DNA: TGTGCCACCTCGCGGGGCCACCAGCCCCAGCATTTT
D gene: TRBD1; V gene: TRBV29-1; J gene: TRBJ2-3; clone size: NA; CDR3 protein: CSVEDPGQGSDTQYF; CDR3 DNA: TGCAGCGTTGAAGATCCAGGACAGGGATCAGATACGCAGTATTTT
D gene: NA; V gene: TRBV12-2; J gene: TRBJ1-2; clone size: NA; CDR3 protein: CASRLARGRTYGYTF; CDR3 DNA: TGTGCAAGTCGCTTAGCGCGCGGCAGAACCTATGGCTACACCTTC
D gene: TRBD1; V gene: TRBV10-2; J gene: TRBJ1-1; clone size: once; CDR3 protein: CASSESGTGTTEAFF; CDR3 DNA: TGCGCCAGCAGTGAGTCGGGGACAGGAACTACTGAAGCTTTCTTT
D gene: NA; V gene: TRBV6-4; J gene: TRBJ1-5; clone size: NA; CDR3 protein: CASSDGCRVGNQPQHF; CDR3 DNA: TGTGCCAGCAGTGACGGGTGCAGGGTAGGCAATCAGCCCCAGCATTTT
D gene: TRBD2; V gene: TRBV5-1; J gene: TRBJ2-7; clone size: NA; CDR3 protein: CASRTATSGYYEQYF; CDR3 DNA: TGCGCCAGCAGAACCGCGACTAGCGGGTACTACGAGCAGTACTTC
D gene: TRBD2; V gene: TRBV19; J gene: TRBJ2-2; clone size: NA; CDR3 protein: CASMLAGLAGNTGELFF; CDR3 DNA: TGTGCCAGTATGCTCGCCGGGCTAGCGGGAAACACCGGGGAGCTGTTTTTT
D gene: TRBD2; V gene: TRBV5-1; J gene: TRBJ2-7; clone size: NA; CDR3 protein: CASSLGGLAGRYEQYF; CDR3 DNA: TGCGCCAGCAGCTTGGGGGGGCTAGCGGGAAGGTACGAGCAGTACTTC
D gene: NA; V gene: TRBV6-5; J gene: TRBJ2-1; clone size: NA; CDR3 protein: CASSRGASYNEQFF; CDR3 DNA: TGTGCCAGCAGCCGTGGGGCTAGCTACAATGAGCAGTTCTTC
D gene: NA; V gene: TRBV19; J gene: TRBJ1-5; clone size: NA; CDR3 protein: CASRDDRDQPQHF; CDR3 DNA: TGTGCCAGTAGGGACGACAGAGATCAGCCCCAGCATTTT
D gene: TRBD2; V gene: TRBV2; J gene: TRBJ2-7; clone size: NA; CDR3 protein: CASSESIAGGSYEQYF; CDR3 DNA: TGTGCCAGCAGTGAATCCATAGCGGGAGGCTCCTACGAGCAGTACTTC
D gene: NA; V gene: TRBV12-5; J gene: TRBJ2-2; clone size: NA; CDR3 protein: CASGLVWAGARVSGTGELFF; CDR3 DNA: TGTGCTAGTGGTTTGGTTTGGGCGGGGGCACGCGTTTCCGGCACCGGGGAGCTGTTTTTT
D gene: NA; V gene: TRBV2; J gene: TRBJ1-1; clone size: NA; CDR3 protein: CASSSLGTGNTEAFF; CDR3 DNA: TGTGCCAGCAGTTCTCTTGGAACAGGGAACACTGAAGCTTTCTTT
D gene: TRBD1; V gene: TRBV23-1; J gene: TRBJ2-3; clone size: NA; CDR3 protein: CASSHHPQGAENTDTQYF; CDR3 DNA: TGCGCCAGCAGTCACCATCCCCAGGGGGCCGAGAACACAGATACGCAGTATTTT
D gene: TRBD2; V gene: TRBV9; J gene: TRBJ2-1; clone size: NA; CDR3 protein: CASSPWGEGREQFF; CDR3 DNA: TGTGCCAGCAGCCCATGGGGGGAGGGTCGGGAGCAGTTCTTC
D gene: TRBD1; V gene: TRBV7-6; J gene: TRBJ1-3; clone size: NA; CDR3 protein: CASSPDRASGNTIYF; CDR3 DNA: TGTGCCAGCAGCCCGGACAGGGCTTCTGGAAACACCATATATTTT
D gene: TRBD1; V gene: TRBV28; J gene: TRBJ2-7; clone size: NA; CDR3 protein: CASSPPTGLRYEQYF; CDR3 DNA: TGTGCCAGCAGTCCCCCGACAGGGTTGCGTTACGAGCAGTACTTC
D gene: TRBD1; V gene: TRBV2; J gene: TRBJ1-5; clone size: NA; CDR3 protein: CASTTQGGNQPQHF; CDR3 DNA: TGTGCCAGTACGACACAGGGGGGAAATCAGCCCCAGCATTTT
D gene: TRBD2; V gene: TRBV7-7; J gene: TRBJ2-7; clone size: NA; CDR3 protein: CASSMGLSYEQYF; CDR3 DNA: TGTGCTAGCAGCATGGGACTAAGCTACGAGCAGTACTTC
D gene: NA; V gene: TRBV6-5; J gene: TRBJ2-3; clone size: NA; CDR3 protein: CASSYSDYTSTDTQYF; CDR3 DNA: TGTGCCAGCAGTTACTCCGACTACACTAGCACAGATACGCAGTATTTT
D gene: TRBD2; V gene: TRBV10-1; J gene: TRBJ2-1; clone size: NA; CDR3 protein: CASSQTSGNYNEQFF; CDR3 DNA: TGCGCCAGCAGTCAGACTAGCGGGAATTACAATGAGCAGTTCTTC
D gene: NA; V gene: TRBV9; J gene: TRBJ1-3; clone size: NA; CDR3 protein: CASSVGGVKRNGNTIYF; CDR3 DNA: TGTGCCAGCAGCGTAGGAGGTGTCAAAAGAAATGGAAACACCATATATTTT
D gene: NA; V gene: TRBV4-2; J gene: TRBJ1-3; clone size: NA; CDR3 protein: CASSQDVGGDDTIYF; CDR3 DNA: TGTGCCAGCAGCCAAGATGTCGGGGGGGATGACACCATATATTTT
D gene: TRBD1; V gene: TRBV7-9; J gene: TRBJ2-7; clone size: NA; CDR3 protein: CASSFKGGDHEQYF; CDR3 DNA: TGTGCCAGCAGCTTTAAAGGGGGCGATCACGAGCAGTACTTC
D gene: NA; V gene: TRBV6-5; J gene: TRBJ2-1; clone size: NA; CDR3 protein: CASSYSTGSYNEQFF; CDR3 DNA: TGTGCCAGCAGTTACTCTACCGGCTCCTACAATGAGCAGTTCTTC
D gene: NA; V gene: TRBV6-1; J gene: TRBJ2-5; clone size: NA; CDR3 protein: CASSEGWGEETQYF; CDR3 DNA: TGTGCCAGCAGTGAAGGGTGGGGGGAAGAGACCCAGTACTTC
D gene: NA; V gene: TRBV11-1; J gene: TRBJ2-7; clone size: NA; CDR3 protein: CASSLAEGGSTYEQYF; CDR3 DNA: TGTGCCAGCAGCTTAGCGGAGGGGGGGTCGACCTACGAGCAGTACTTC
D gene: NA; V gene: TRBV27; J gene: TRBJ2-7; clone size: NA; CDR3 protein: CASSPRGATTVYEQYF; CDR3 DNA: TGTGCCAGCAGCCCCCGCGGGGCCACAACCGTTTACGAGCAGTACTTC
D gene: TRBD1; V gene: TRBV5-1; J gene: TRBJ2-1; clone size: NA; CDR3 protein: CASSLGDSYNEQFF; CDR3 DNA: TGCGCCAGCAGCTTGGGGGACAGTTACAATGAGCAGTTCTTC
D gene: TRBD1; V gene: TRBV15; J gene: TRBJ2-7; clone size: NA; CDR3 protein: CATSRGRDSTYEQYF; CDR3 DNA: TGTGCCACCAGCAGAGGTCGGGACAGTACCTACGAGCAGTACTTC
D gene: NA; V gene: TRBV27; J gene: TRBJ2-1; clone size: once; CDR3 protein: CASRKPLAVSSYNEQFF; CDR3 DNA: TGTGCCAGCAGAAAGCCCTTAGCGGTGAGCTCCTACAATGAGCAGTTCTTC
D gene: NA; V gene: TRBV2; J gene: TRBJ2-7; clone size: NA; CDR3 protein: CATRTTVSYEQYF; CDR3 DNA: TGTGCCACAAGGACTACAGTTTCCTACGAGCAGTACTTC
D gene: TRBD1; V gene: TRBV5-5; J gene: TRBJ1-4; clone size: NA; CDR3 protein: CASSLGRDRREKLFF; CDR3 DNA: TGTGCCAGCAGCTTGGGCCGGGACAGGCGTGAAAAACTGTTTTTT
D gene: TRBD1; V gene: TRBV4-1; J gene: TRBJ2-2; clone size: NA; CDR3 protein: CASNHTERGTDGELFF; CDR3 DNA: TGCGCCAGCAACCACACAGAGAGAGGGACAGACGGGGAGCTGTTTTTT
D gene: NA; V gene: TRBV7-9; J gene: TRBJ2-2; clone size: NA; CDR3 protein: CARSGMNTGELFF; CDR3 DNA: TGTGCCCGGTCAGGGATGAACACCGGGGAGCTGTTTTTT
D gene: TRBD1; V gene: TRBV7-3; J gene: TRBJ2-1; clone size: NA; CDR3 protein: CASSSRQGIDEQFF; CDR3 DNA: TGTGCCAGCAGCTCCCGACAGGGGATCGATGAGCAGTTCTTC
D gene: TRBD2; V gene: TRBV5-1; J gene: TRBJ2-2; clone size: few; CDR3 protein: CASSPVGGVVTGELFF; CDR3 DNA: TGCGCCAGCAGCCCCGTGGGGGGGGTCGTCACCGGGGAGCTGTTTTTT
D gene: TRBD1; V gene: TRBV5-8; J gene: TRBJ1-1; clone size: NA; CDR3 protein: CASSLGLRTGEAFF; CDR3 DNA: TGTGCCAGCAGCTTGGGCCTAAGGACAGGTGAAGCTTTCTTT
D gene: NA; V gene: TRBV30; J gene: TRBJ1-5; clone size: few; CDR3 protein: CAWSPGFSGNQPQHF; CDR3 DNA: TGTGCCTGGAGCCCAGGGTTTTCTGGCAATCAGCCCCAGCATTTT
D gene: TRBD1; V gene: TRBV9; J gene: TRBJ2-7; clone size: NA; CDR3 protein: CASSVGTGGAYEQYF; CDR3 DNA: TGTGCCAGCAGCGTAGGGACAGGGGGCGCCTACGAGCAGTACTTC
D gene: NA; V gene: TRBV5-4; J gene: TRBJ1-1; clone size: NA; CDR3 protein: CASSLVGEGTEAFF; CDR3 DNA: TGTGCCAGCAGCTTGGTAGGGGAGGGCACTGAAGCTTTCTTT